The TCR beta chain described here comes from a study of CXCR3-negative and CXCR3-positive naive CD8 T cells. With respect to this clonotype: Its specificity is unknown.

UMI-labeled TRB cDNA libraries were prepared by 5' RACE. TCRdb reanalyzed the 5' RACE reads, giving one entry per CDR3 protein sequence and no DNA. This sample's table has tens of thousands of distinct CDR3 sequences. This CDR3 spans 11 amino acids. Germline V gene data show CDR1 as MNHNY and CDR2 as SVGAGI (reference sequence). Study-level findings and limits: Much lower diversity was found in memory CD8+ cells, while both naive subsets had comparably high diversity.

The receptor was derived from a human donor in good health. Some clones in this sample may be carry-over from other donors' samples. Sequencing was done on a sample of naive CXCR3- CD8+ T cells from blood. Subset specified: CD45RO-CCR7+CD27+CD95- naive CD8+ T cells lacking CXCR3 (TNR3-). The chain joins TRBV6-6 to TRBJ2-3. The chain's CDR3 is CASSYPDTQYF.